Here is one T cell receptor (beta chain) with its context. The antigen remains undetermined. By quantitative 5'-RACE with molecular barcodes, the TCR beta libraries were made. In TCRdb, the 5' RACE reads were re-called with MiXCR into one record per CDR3 protein. The sample contains roughly 140,000 distinct CDR3 sequences, around 43% of which appear only once. This specimen comes from a study of CD8 T cells in ankylosing spondylitis. Germline CDR1 and CDR2: DFQATT and SNEGSKA (reference sequence). After removal of 5 bases from V and 1 base from J, the junction contained 11 bases not matched to a gene. The CDR3 is made up of 16 amino acids. Study results and caveats: Certain motif variants had earlier been reported in reactive arthritis synovial fluid and blood.

The chain is built from TRBV20-1 and TRBJ2-3; 8 bases agree with TRBD2. The sample comprised synovial fluid, either unsorted or a sorted T cell fraction (not recorded which). This clonotype was obtained from a male donor with ankylosing spondylitis. Written as DNA, the CDR3 is TGCAGTGCTCGAACGGGGTTTAGCGGGGGCACAGATACGCAGTATTTT. This gives the protein CSARTGFSGGTDTQYF.